Given below is one T cell receptor beta chain in context. The antigen remains undetermined. The V and J ends lost 3 bases and 5 bases respectively, with 16 bases between them. Germline assignment: CDR1 MDHEN and CDR2 SYDVKM. The CDR3 runs 15 residues. This sample is drawn from a study of shared clonotypes between healthy human individuals. Study findings and constraints: The genetic and exposure-history diversity represented was limited by few donors.

Deep level was the assay's run setting. DNA input for the unsorted PBMC replicate PCRs was 250 to 350 ng, 30,000 or so T cell genomes. Sequenced by immunoSEQ multiplex PCR; TCRdb stores in-frame clones only, minus some. Of about half a million clones in the sample, approximately 84% were seen once. The TCR comes from a woman aged 40 to 49 in good health. Some clones in this sample may be carry-over from other donors' samples. The sample was PBMCs. The chain uses TRBV28 and TRBJ2-5, with a tentative D call TRBD2 (6 bases). For the CDR3, the DNA is TGTGCCAGCAGTTTTCCCGGGAGTCGTGGGGAGACCCAGTACTTC. Translating it yields CASSFPGSRGETQYF.